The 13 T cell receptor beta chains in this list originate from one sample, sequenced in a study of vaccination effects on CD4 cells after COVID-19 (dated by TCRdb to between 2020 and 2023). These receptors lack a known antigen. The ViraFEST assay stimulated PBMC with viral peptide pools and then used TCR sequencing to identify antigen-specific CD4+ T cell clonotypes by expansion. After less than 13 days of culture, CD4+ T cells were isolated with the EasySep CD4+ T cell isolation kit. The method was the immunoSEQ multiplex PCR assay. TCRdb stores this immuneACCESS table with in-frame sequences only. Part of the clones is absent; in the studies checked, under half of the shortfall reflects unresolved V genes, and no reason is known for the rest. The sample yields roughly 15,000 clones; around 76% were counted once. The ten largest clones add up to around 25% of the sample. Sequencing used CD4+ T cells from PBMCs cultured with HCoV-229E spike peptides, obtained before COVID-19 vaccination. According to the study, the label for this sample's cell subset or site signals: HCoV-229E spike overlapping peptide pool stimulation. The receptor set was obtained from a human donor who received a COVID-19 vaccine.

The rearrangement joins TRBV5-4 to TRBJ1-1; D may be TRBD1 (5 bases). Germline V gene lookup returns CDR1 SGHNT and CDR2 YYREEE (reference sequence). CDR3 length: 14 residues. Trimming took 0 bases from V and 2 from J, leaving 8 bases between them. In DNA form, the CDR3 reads TGTGCCAGCAGCTTGGCCAGGGCTAACACTGAAGCTTTCTTT. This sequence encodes CASSLARANTEAFF.

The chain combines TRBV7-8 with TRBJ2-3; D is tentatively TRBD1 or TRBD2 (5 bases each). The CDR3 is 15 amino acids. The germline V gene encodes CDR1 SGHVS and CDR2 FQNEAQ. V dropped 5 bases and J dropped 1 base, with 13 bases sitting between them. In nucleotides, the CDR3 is TGTGCCAGCAGCCTCTGGGGGAGTCGCACAGATACGCAGTATTTT. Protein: CASSLWGSRTDTQYF.

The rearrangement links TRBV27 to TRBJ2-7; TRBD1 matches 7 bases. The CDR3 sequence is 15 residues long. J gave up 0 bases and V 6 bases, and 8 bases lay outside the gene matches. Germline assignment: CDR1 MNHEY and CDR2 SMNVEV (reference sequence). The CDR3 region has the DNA TGTGCCAGCAGGCCTCAAGGGACAGTCTCCTACGAGCAGTACTTC. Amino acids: CASRPQGTVSYEQYF.

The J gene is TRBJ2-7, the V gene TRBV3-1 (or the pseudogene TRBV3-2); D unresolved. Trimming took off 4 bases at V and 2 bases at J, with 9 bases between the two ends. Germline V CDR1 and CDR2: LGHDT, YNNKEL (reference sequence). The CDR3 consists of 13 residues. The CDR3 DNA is TGTGCCAGCAGCCCCGCAAGGACCTACGAGCAGTACTTC. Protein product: CASSPARTYEQYF.

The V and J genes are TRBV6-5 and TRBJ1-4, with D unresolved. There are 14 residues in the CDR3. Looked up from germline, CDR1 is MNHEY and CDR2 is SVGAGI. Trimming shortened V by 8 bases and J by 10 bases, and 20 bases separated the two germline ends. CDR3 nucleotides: TGTGCCAGCCTTAGGGAAGCTAATGTGGGAAAACTGTTTTTT. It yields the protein CASLREANVGKLFF.

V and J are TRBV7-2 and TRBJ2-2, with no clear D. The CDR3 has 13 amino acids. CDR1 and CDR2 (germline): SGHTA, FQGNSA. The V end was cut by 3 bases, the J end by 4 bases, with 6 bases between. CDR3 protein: CASSLASTGELFF. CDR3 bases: TGTGCCAGCAGCTTGGCCAGCACCGGGGAGCTGTTTTTT.

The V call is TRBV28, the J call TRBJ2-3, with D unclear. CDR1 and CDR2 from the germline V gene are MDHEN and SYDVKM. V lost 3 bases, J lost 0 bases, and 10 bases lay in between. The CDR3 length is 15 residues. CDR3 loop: CASSFPPASTDTQYF. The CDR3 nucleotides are TGTGCCAGCAGTTTCCCCCCGGCTAGCACAGATACGCAGTATTTT.

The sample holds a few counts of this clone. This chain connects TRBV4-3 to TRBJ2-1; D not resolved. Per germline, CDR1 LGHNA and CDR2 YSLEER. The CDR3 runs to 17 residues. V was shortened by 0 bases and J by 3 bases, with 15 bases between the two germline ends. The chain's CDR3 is CASSQDQYTVNYNEQFF. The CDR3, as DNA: TGCGCCAGCAGCCAAGATCAATACACAGTAAACTACAATGAGCAGTTCTTC.

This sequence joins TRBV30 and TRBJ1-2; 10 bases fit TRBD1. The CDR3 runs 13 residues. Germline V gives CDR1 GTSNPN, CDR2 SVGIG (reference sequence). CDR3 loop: CAQFSGTGDGYTF. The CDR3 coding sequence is TGTGCTCAATTCTCCGGGACAGGGGATGGCTACACCTTC.

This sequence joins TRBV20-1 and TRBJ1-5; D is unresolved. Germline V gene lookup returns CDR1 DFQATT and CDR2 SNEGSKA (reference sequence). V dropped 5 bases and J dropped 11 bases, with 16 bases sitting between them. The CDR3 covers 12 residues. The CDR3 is CSARGYLEAQHF. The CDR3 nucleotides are TGCAGTGCTCGTGGGTATTTGGAGGCCCAGCATTTT.

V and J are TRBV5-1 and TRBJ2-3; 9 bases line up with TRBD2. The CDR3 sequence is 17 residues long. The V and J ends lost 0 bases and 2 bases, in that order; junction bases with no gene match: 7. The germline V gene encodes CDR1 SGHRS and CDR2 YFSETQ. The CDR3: CASSLDRLAGHTDTQYF. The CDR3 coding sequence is TGCGCCAGCAGCTTGGATAGGCTAGCGGGACACACAGATACGCAGTATTTT.

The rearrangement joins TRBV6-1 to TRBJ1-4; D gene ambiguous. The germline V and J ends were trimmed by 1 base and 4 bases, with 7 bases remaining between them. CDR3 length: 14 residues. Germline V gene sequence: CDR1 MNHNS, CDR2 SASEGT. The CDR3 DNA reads TGTGCCAGCAGTGAAGACCGGATTAATGAAAAACTGTTTTTT. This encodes CASSEDRINEKLFF.

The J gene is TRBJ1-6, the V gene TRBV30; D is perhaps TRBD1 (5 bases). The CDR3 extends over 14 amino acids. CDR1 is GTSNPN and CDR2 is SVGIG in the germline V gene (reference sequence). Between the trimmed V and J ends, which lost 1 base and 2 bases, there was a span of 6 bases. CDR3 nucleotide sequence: TGTGCCTGGAGTGACAGGACCTATAATTCACCCCTCCACTTT. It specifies CAWSDRTYNSPLHF.